Shown below are 18 T cell receptor beta chains from a single sample sequenced in a study of vaccination and CD4 T cells after COVID-19. Cultured CD4+ T-cell DNA underwent Oncomine TCR Beta short-read sequencing. TCRdb analysed the PCR reads with MiXCR anew, one entry per CDR3 protein. The data hold over 10,000 distinct CDR3 sequences, with 50% to 60% observed a single time. Documented treatment: roughly 11-day PBMC culture with coronavirus spike peptide pools or control peptides (ViraFEST assay). Which antigens these TCRs recognize remains unknown. The sequenced sample was cultured CD4+ T cells from blood, obtained after SARS-CoV-2 vaccination. Receptor source: a human donor with COVID-19.

The chain employs TRBV7-2 and TRBJ1-3; D call uncertain. V was clipped by 8 bases and J by 2 bases, with 13 bases between them. CDR3 size: 14 residues. Looked up from germline, CDR1 is SGHTA and CDR2 is FQGNSA. Here the CDR3 reads CASSGGVTGNTIYF. CDR3 nucleotides: TGTGCCAGCTCTGGAGGCGTCACTGGAAACACCATATATTTT.

Only a few counts were recorded for this clonotype. The chain joins TRBV6-5 to TRBJ1-3; D might be TRBD1 (5 bases). Germline V gene data show CDR1 as MNHEY and CDR2 as SVGAGI. The CDR3 runs to 13 residues. Trimming removed 2 bases at V and 3 bases at J, with 5 bases between. CDR3 amino acids: CASSYGGGNTIYF. CDR3 nucleotide sequence: TGTGCCAGCAGTTACGGGGGTGGAAACACCATATATTTT.

The rearrangement links TRBV10-3 to TRBJ2-3; TRBD2 agrees at 11 bases. V was clipped by 6 bases and J by 3 bases; unmatched bases: 2. Germline assignment: CDR1 ENHRY and CDR2 SYGVKD. This CDR3 has 14 amino acids. CDR3 DNA: TGTGCCATCAGAAGACTAGCGGGGACAGATACGCAGTATTTT. As protein: CAIRRLAGTDTQYF.

This clonotype came up a few times. The chain links TRBV19 to TRBJ2-5, with a weak D call TRBD2 (7 bases). This CDR3 has 16 residues. Germline CDR1 and CDR2: LNHDA and SQIVND (reference sequence). The V end lost 5 bases, the J end lost 1 base, and 17 bases lay between the germline ends. The CDR3 DNA follows: TGTGCCAGTAGTGGTGGGGGGGCCTTGGCCCAAGAGACCCAGTACTTC. Translation gives CASSGGGALAQETQYF.

The chain links TRBV7-9 to TRBJ2-2; TRBD1 agrees at 10 bases. CDR1 and CDR2 (germline): SEHNR, FQNEAQ (reference sequence). With V trimmed by 4 bases and J by 4 bases, 6 bases remained unmatched. CDR3 size: 16 residues. The CDR3 reads CASSSRQGAVTGELFF. The CDR3 nucleotides read TGTGCCAGCAGCTCCAGACAGGGGGCGGTCACCGGGGAGCTGTTTTTT.

The chain carries TRBV7-2 and TRBJ1-2; the D is unclear. V shed 3 bases and J shed 4 bases, with 18 bases lying between them. This CDR3 has 16 residues. From germline, CDR1 is SGHTA and CDR2 FQGNSA. The CDR3 spells CASSFDRGYDPYGYTF. The CDR3 DNA follows: TGTGCCAGCAGCTTCGATCGGGGATACGATCCCTATGGCTACACCTTC.

This sequence joins TRBV2 and TRBJ1-2, with D hard to call. The CDR3 extends over 15 amino acids. Deletions cut 8 bases from V and 2 bases from J, with 18 bases between. CDR1 and CDR2 from the germline V gene are SNHLY and FYNNEI. CDR3 DNA sequence: TGTGCCAGCTATGGAACACTTTTGGGGAACTATGGCTACACCTTC. Residues: CASYGTLLGNYGYTF. The complete variable domain, with remaining parts taken from reference TRBV2 and TRBJ1-2, reads EPEVTQTPSHQVTQMGQEVILRCVPISNHLYFYWYRQILGQKVEFLVSFYNNEISEKSEIFDDQFSVERPDGSNFTLKIRSTKLEDSAMYFCASYGTLLGNYGYTFGSGTRLTVV.

This chain uses TRBV7-2 with TRBJ2-3; D unclear. The germline gives CDR1 SGHTA, CDR2 FQGNSA. The CDR3 extends over 12 amino acids. V shed 2 bases and J shed 6 bases, with 6 bases lying between them. In DNA, the CDR3 is TGTGCCAGCAGCTTAAAGGGCGATACGCAGTATTTT. It yields the protein CASSLKGDTQYF.

V usage is TRBV7-2 and J usage is TRBJ1-5; D uncertain. Germline CDR1 is SGHTA and CDR2 is FQGNSA. Trimming pared 8 bases from V and 7 bases from J, leaving 18 bases between. CDR3 size: 14 residues. CDR3 region: CASQIPGSGQPQHF. For the CDR3, the DNA is TGTGCCAGCCAAATACCGGGGAGTGGGCAGCCCCAGCATTTT.

V is TRBV20-1 and J is TRBJ1-2; D possibly corresponds to TRBD1 (5 bases). The V end lost 3 bases, the J end lost 0 bases, and 8 bases lay between the germline ends. The CDR3 runs 13 residues. From germline, CDR1 is DFQATT and CDR2 SNEGSKA (reference sequence). DNA of the CDR3: TGCAGTGCTAGGGCGACAGCTAACTATGGCTACACCTTC. Amino acids: CSARATANYGYTF.

This rearrangement joins TRBV2 to TRBJ2-5, with D perhaps matching TRBD1 or TRBD2 (5 bases each). The V and J ends lost 4 bases and 4 bases respectively, with 13 bases between them. The CDR3 runs 14 residues. From germline, CDR1 is SNHLY and CDR2 FYNNEI. This CDR3 reads CASSVWGWGETQYF. The CDR3 nucleotides are TGTGCCAGCAGTGTCTGGGGGTGGGGAGAGACCCAGTACTTC.

This clonotype was seen a handful of times. This rearrangement joins TRBV6-5 to TRBJ2-3; no definite D call. The CDR3 has 13 residues. Trimming pared 2 bases from V and 2 bases from J, leaving 5 bases between. CDR1 is MNHEY and CDR2 is SVGAGI in the germline V gene. In nucleotides, the CDR3 is TGTGCCAGCAGTTACACCTACACAGATACGCAGTATTTT. It is translated as CASSYTYTDTQYF.

This clonotype showed up just a few times. One end of the junction is discordant with germline, which a read error may explain. The chain employs TRBV7-6 and TRBJ2-5; weak D call: TRBD2 (5 bases). The CDR3 covers 14 residues. CDR1 is SGHVS, CDR2 FNYEAQ, per germline. The CDR3 DNA reads as TGTGCTAGCAGCTTAGGACTGGGCCAAGAGACCCAGTACTTC. Protein product: CASSLGLGQETQYF.

The chain has TRBV7-2 and TRBJ2-5, with 12 bases fitting TRBD2. Germline loops: CDR1 SGHTA, CDR2 FQGNSA. Losses at the gene ends were 3 bases for V and 5 bases for J; bases not matched to a gene: 7. The CDR3 contains 16 residues. CDR3 in DNA: TGTGCCAGCAGCTTCCTAGCGGGGGGGCCCATCGAGACCCAGTACTTC. Translation: CASSFLAGGPIETQYF.

The V call is TRBV19, the J call TRBJ1-5; D remains unclear. V was pared by 4 bases and J by 7 bases, with 11 bases between. CDR3 length equals 13 residues. The germline CDR1 and CDR2 sequences are LNHDA and SQIVND (reference sequence). This chain's CDR3 is CASSKEYKQPQHF. The DNA of the CDR3 is TGTGCCAGTAGTAAGGAATACAAGCAGCCCCAGCATTTT.

The rearrangement links TRBV11-2 to TRBJ2-3; D unresolved. Germline V gene lookup returns CDR1 SGHAT and CDR2 FQNNGV. The CDR3 is made up of 13 amino acids. Trimming shortened V by 1 base and J by 4 bases, and 6 bases separated the two germline ends. CDR3 nucleotides: TGTGCCAGCAGCTTAGGGTTGTCAGATACGCAGTATTTT. It is translated as CASSLGLSDTQYF.

The chain is built from TRBV20-1 and TRBJ2-5; D is possibly TRBD1 (5 bases). The CDR3 extends over 13 amino acids. V was cut by 5 bases and J by 0 bases, with 10 bases left in between. The germline gives CDR1 DFQATT, CDR2 SNEGSKA (reference sequence). CDR3 nucleotides: TGCAGTGCTTTAGGACACAACCAAGAGACCCAGTACTTC. Residues: CSALGHNQETQYF.

The chain couples TRBV20-1 to TRBJ2-7; 9 bases fit TRBD1. Germline CDR1 is DFQATT and CDR2 is SNEGSKA (reference sequence). There are 13 residues in the CDR3. The V and J ends lost 6 bases and 2 bases, in that order; junction bases with no gene match: 5. In DNA, the CDR3 is TGCAGTGCAAAGACAGGGGGAACCTACGAGCAGTACTTC. Its translation: CSAKTGGTYEQYF.